This T cell receptor beta chain comes out of a study of cytomegalovirus exposure and HLA in healthy donors. Study outcomes and limitations: Several V segments, TRBV6-2 and TRBV6-3 among them, could not be told apart and were dropped. The authors later linked a missense DCLRE1C variant to TCR beta V- and J-gene trimming.

13 Jbeta primers and 60 Vbeta primers were used for the PCR. Sequencing used immunoSEQ multiplex PCR; TCRdb keeps in-frame clones, though not all of them. The sample has under 150,000 clones, 85% to 90% seen once. The CDR3 contains 16 residues. The V gene end was trimmed by 6 bases and the J gene end by 2 bases; junction bases not matched to a gene: 11. Germline V lookup: CDR1 SNHLY, CDR2 FYNNEI. To note about this clone: As yet, its antigen is unknown.

Sequenced material: PBMCs. This TCR was sampled from a woman in her twenties or thirties in good health and CMV-seronegative. V usage is TRBV2 and J usage is TRBJ2-3; 7 bases are shared with TRBD1. CDR3 region: CASSRQGVGLTDTQYF. CDR3 DNA: TGTGCCAGCAGCCGACAGGGAGTGGGGCTCACAGATACGCAGTATTTT.